Listed here are 6 T cell receptor beta chains from one sample, sequenced in a study of shared clonotypes between healthy human individuals. Assay used: immunoSEQ multiplex PCR; TCRdb lists only in-frame clones, some missing. The sample records roughly 2.6 million clones, over 85% being singletons. Input material: naive CD4+ T cells sorted from blood. The sample's subset: CD45RA+ positively selected. The receptors originated from a man aged 18 to 35 in good health.

The CDR3: CAIAQDSYTFTGELFF. The CDR3 DNA follows: TGTGCCATCGCGCAGGACAGTTATACTTTCACCGGGGAGCTGTTTTTT. The gene calls are TRBV7-8 and TRBJ2-2; a weak D match, TRBD1 (6 bases). Germline V gene lookup returns CDR1 SGHVS and CDR2 FQNEAQ. The CDR3 runs 16 residues. Trimming took off 10 bases at V and 4 bases at J, with 22 bases between the two ends.

This clone has only a few counts. CDR3 region: CASSKGQLETQYF. CDR3 nucleotide sequence: TGTGCCAGCAGCAAGGGACAGTTAGAGACCCAGTACTTC. V gene TRBV21-1 combines with J gene TRBJ2-5; TRBD1 is taken as the D call from the table, unchecked against the DNA. TRBV21-1 has pseudogene status. The CDR3 contains 13 residues.

The genes are TRBV7-9 and TRBJ1-6; D is ambiguous. CDR1 SEHNR and CDR2 FQNEAQ come from the germline V gene (reference sequence). The length of the CDR3 is 13 residues. V was trimmed by 5 bases and J by 8 bases, leaving 10 bases between them. As DNA, the CDR3 is TGTGCCAGCAGCCCGGATCACTATTCACCCCTCCACTTT. Protein product: CASSPDHYSPLHF.

V usage is TRBV9 and J usage is TRBJ2-5, with D possibly matching TRBD1 (5 bases). Germline assignment: CDR1 SGDLS and CDR2 YYNGEE. V lost 0 bases to trimming and J lost 2 bases, with 11 bases between them. This CDR3 comprises 15 residues. Here the CDR3 DNA reads TGTGCCAGCAGCGTAGCTCTGGGGCCACAAGAGACCCAGTACTTC. Residues: CASSVALGPQETQYF. The whole variable domain, filled in from reference TRBV9 and TRBJ2-5, reads DSGVTQTPKHLITATGQRVTLRCSPRSGDLSVYWYQQSLDQGLQFLIQYYNGEERAKGNILERFSAQQFPDLHSELNLSSLELGDSALYFCASSVALGPQETQYFGPGTRLLVL.

V usage is TRBV23-1 and J usage is TRBJ1-2, with D unresolved. TRBV23-1 is sorted into the ORF group, with uncertain function. V lost 2 bases to trimming and J lost 4 bases, with 14 bases between them. The CDR3 has 15 amino acids. CDR3 residues: CASSQPRVYPYGYTF. CDR3 in DNA: TGCGCCAGCAGTCAACCCCGGGTCTACCCCTATGGCTACACCTTC.

The chain links TRBV28 to TRBJ2-5; TRBD1 matches 7 bases. The V gene's germline CDR1 is MDHEN and CDR2 SYDVKM. The CDR3 covers 14 residues. The V and J ends lost 4 bases and 1 base, in that order; junction bases with no gene match: 3. The CDR3 sequence: CASSSPGGQETQYF. DNA of the CDR3: TGTGCCAGCAGTTCCCCAGGGGGCCAAGAGACCCAGTACTTC.